A single count supports the clone carrying this TCR beta chain. Sequencing was performed with immunoSEQ multiplex PCR; in TCRdb, only in-frame clones are kept and a portion is missing. In the table there are 320,000 or so clones, around 85% of which are singletons. The data belong to a study of blood T cell repertoires in COVID-19. This CDR3 spans 13 amino acids. The V end was cut by 6 bases, the J end by 11 bases, with 20 bases between. The source material was PBMCs or T cells enriched from blood (not recorded which). This TCR derives from a woman under 40 who had been exposed to COVID-19. The chain combines TRBV12-3 or TRBV12-4 with TRBJ2-7, with unresolved D. The CDR3 DNA reads as TGTGCCAGCAGCCCGACTCCCAGTGTGGTAGAGTACTTC. Protein sequence: CASSPTPSVVEYF.